This entry is about one TCR beta chain. Its antigen is unknown. These data are taken from a study of somatic mutations in cytotoxic T cells in rheumatoid arthritis. Findings and limits, study-wide: Antigens targeted by the expanded CD8+ clones were unknown. The slight TRBV07 underrepresentation in rheumatoid arthritis patients was not adjusted for multiple comparisons. More than 20% of CD8+ cells belonged to the largest clone in about an eighth of the roughly 60 patients.

This CDR3 contains 13 residues. Trimming removed 8 bases at V and 2 bases at J, with 13 bases between. Germline lookup yields CDR1 LNHDA and CDR2 SQIVND (reference sequence). In the source study's methods: Published virus-specific TCRB sequences matched only a few of the patient CD8+ clones exceeding 1%. Repertoires were generated with immunoSEQ multiplex PCR, while TCRdb's copy carries only in-frame clones and drops some. V, J and clone size are those of that table, while D and trimming were read from the DNA. The sample holds roughly 20,000 clones, 82% seen once. Sequenced material: CD8+ T cells sorted from blood. V usage is TRBV19 and J usage is TRBJ2-7; a possible D gene is TRBD1 (5 bases). This receptor was taken from an adult with rheumatoid arthritis. Written as DNA, the CDR3 is TGTGCCAGTGGGGCAGGGTATACCTACGAGCAGTACTTC. Translating it yields CASGAGYTYEQYF.